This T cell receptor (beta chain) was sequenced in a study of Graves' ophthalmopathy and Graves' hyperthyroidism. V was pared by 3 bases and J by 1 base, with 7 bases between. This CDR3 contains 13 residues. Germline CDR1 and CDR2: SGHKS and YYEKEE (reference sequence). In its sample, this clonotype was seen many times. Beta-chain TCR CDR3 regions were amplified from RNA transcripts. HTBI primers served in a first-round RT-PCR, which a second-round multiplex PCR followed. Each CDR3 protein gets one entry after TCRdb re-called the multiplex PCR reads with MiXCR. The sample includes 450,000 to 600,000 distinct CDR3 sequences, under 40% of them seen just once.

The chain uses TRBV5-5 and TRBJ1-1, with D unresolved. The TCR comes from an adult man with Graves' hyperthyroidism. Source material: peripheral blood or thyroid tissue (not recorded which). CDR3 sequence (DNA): TGTGCCAGCAGCTCACGGGAGAACACTGAAGCTTTCTTT. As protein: CASSSRENTEAFF. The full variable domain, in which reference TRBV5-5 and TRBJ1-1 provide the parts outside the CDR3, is DAGVTQSPTHLIKTRGQQVTLRCSPISGHKSVSWYQQVLGQGPQFIFQYYEKEERGRGNFPDRFSARQFPNYSSELNVNALLLGDSALYLCASSSRENTEAFFGQGTRLTVV.